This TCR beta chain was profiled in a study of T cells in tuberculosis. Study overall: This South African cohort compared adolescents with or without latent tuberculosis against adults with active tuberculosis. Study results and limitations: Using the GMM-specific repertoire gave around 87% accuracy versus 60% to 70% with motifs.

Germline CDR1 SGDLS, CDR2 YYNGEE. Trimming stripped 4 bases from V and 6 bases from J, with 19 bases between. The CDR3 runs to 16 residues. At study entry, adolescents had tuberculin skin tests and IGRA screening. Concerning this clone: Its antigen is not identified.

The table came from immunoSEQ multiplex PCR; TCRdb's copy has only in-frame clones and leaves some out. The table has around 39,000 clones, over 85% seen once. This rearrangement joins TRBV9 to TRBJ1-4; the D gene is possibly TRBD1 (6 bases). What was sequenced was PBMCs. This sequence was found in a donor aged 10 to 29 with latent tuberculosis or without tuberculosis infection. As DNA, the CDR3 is TGTGCCAGCAGCTCCGCTTCCAGGGGCTTGGATGAAAAACTGTTTTTT. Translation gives CASSSASRGLDEKLFF.